This T cell receptor (beta chain) was documented in a study of identical twins. V lost 2 bases to trimming and J lost 5 bases; unmatched junction nucleotides: 8. This CDR3 has 16 amino acids. The germline V gene encodes CDR1 SGHKS and CDR2 YYEKEE (reference sequence). TCRdb fed the 5' RACE reads into MiXCR, producing one record per CDR3 protein. This table holds hundreds of thousands of distinct CDR3 sequences, 21% found once. This sample also appeared in a second study, on T cells expressing NK-cell markers.

This receptor was taken from a woman aged 18-29 years in good health. What was sequenced was PBMCs. This sequence joins TRBV5-5 and TRBJ2-3; 10 nucleotides match TRBD2. The CDR3 bases are TGTGCCAGCAGCTTTAGGACTAGCGGAGGGAAAGATACGCAGTATTTT. This encodes CASSFRTSGGKDTQYF.